A selection of T cell receptor beta chains follows, all from one sample in a study of T cells in Graves' hyperthyroidism and ophthalmopathy. TCRdb re-called the multiplex PCR reads through MiXCR, storing one row per CDR3 protein. Of roughly 720,000 distinct CDR3 sequences listed, around 16% are singletons. Source material: blood. Receptors originate from a man between 45 and 60 years old with Graves' hyperthyroidism. Each CDR3 is given with its conserved first and last residue. D genes are given only for firm matches. Part of the rows lack a size; the others show once, few, many or a class for expanded clones.

D,J,size,V,CDR3,DNA
TRBD2,TRBJ2-1,few,TRBV20-1,CSARDVGLAGVNEQFF,TGCAGTGCTAGAGATGTGGGACTAGCGGGAGTTAATGAGCAGTTCTTC
TRBD1,TRBJ2-2,.,TRBV6-5,CATFDTGQGPGELFF,TGTGCCACCTTCGATACGGGACAGGGTCCCGGGGAGCTGTTTTTT
TRBD2,TRBJ2-5,few,TRBV28,CASRRAGAGETQYF,TGTGCCAGCAGGCGAGCGGGAGCCGGAGAGACCCAGTACTTC
.,TRBJ2-3,.,TRBV20-1,CSARDGRGRVDTQYF,TGCAGTGCTAGAGATGGGAGGGGGCGGGTAGATACGCAGTATTTT
TRBD1,TRBJ2-7,.,TRBV6-5,CASSYTSGTGIGGQYF,TGTGCCAGCAGTTACACTTCCGGGACAGGGATTGGAGGGCAGTACTTC
.,TRBJ1-2,many,TRBV10-3,CAISVQEYSYGYTF,TGTGCCATCAGTGTTCAGGAGTATTCCTATGGCTACACCTTC
TRBD1,TRBJ2-7,many,TRBV12-3/TRBV12-4,CASSTDRDFSYEQYF,TGTGCCAGCAGCACCGACAGGGATTTCTCCTACGAGCAGTACTTC
.,TRBJ2-7,few,TRBV28,CASSRQRHEQYF,TGTGCCAGCAGTCGACAGAGGCACGAGCAGTACTTC
TRBD1,TRBJ2-7,many,TRBV2,CASSVGTGTYEQYF,TGTGCCAGCAGTGTAGGGACAGGGACCTACGAGCAGTACTTC
.,TRBJ2-4,once,TRBV11-2,CASSYLAAKNIQYF,TGTGCCAGCAGTTATCTAGCAGCCAAAAACATTCAGTACTTC
.,TRBJ2-5,many,TRBV24-1,CATSWGVGETQYF,TGTGCCACCAGTTGGGGGGTAGGAGAGACCCAGTACTTC
.,TRBJ1-1,many,TRBV30,CAWSVGGLAFF,TGTGCCTGGAGTGTGGGAGGTTTAGCTTTCTTT
.,TRBJ2-1,.,TRBV7-2,CASRTLPGTLHNEQFF,TGTGCCAGCCGAACTCTTCCCGGGACCTTACACAATGAGCAGTTCTTC
.,TRBJ2-7,many,TRBV14,CASSQVTPPYEQYF,TGTGCCAGCAGCCAAGTAACACCTCCCTACGAGCAGTACTTC
TRBD2,TRBJ2-1,few,TRBV28,CASSFFEREIDNEQFF,TGTGCCAGCAGTTTCTTTGAGCGGGAGATTGATAATGAGCAGTTCTTC
.,TRBJ1-2,.,TRBV6-1,CASTELISYGYTF,TGTGCCAGCACTGAATTGATTTCCTATGGCTACACCTTC
.,TRBJ2-1,.,TRBV12-3/TRBV12-4,CASSIRIVSSYNEQFF,TGTGCCAGCAGTATAAGGATTGTGAGCTCCTACAATGAGCAGTTCTTC
TRBD1,TRBJ2-1,.,TRBV19,CASSPSGTGFDEQFF,TGTGCCAGTAGTCCTTCCGGGACAGGGTTCGATGAGCAGTTCTTC
TRBD1,TRBJ1-2,.,TRBV7-2,CASSSWTGTNYGYTF,TGTGCCAGCAGCTCTTGGACAGGGACCAACTATGGCTACACCTTC
.,TRBJ1-1,few,TRBV10-3,CAISGAGGNTEAFF,TGTGCCATCAGTGGGGCAGGCGGAAACACTGAAGCTTTCTTT
.,TRBJ1-6,many,TRBV7-9,CASSLGTSSNSPLHF,TGTGCCAGCAGCTTAGGAACCTCGTCGAATTCACCCCTCCACTTT
.,TRBJ2-4,many,TRBV11-2,CASSLDWVGRVVGKNIQYF,TGTGCCAGCAGCTTAGATTGGGTGGGCAGGGTGGTCGGCAAAAACATTCAGTACTTC
.,TRBJ1-3,many,TRBV12-3/TRBV12-4,CASSLRVQQSRRSSGNTIYF,TGTGCCAGCAGTTTGAGGGTTCAACAGTCACGCAGGAGCTCTGGAAACACCATATATTTT
TRBD2,TRBJ2-1,.,TRBV9,CASSTRTSGPPQFF,TGTGCCAGCAGCACACGGACTAGCGGGCCCCCCCAGTTCTTC
.,TRBJ1-1,many,TRBV6-2/TRBV6-3,CASSYHLNTEAFF,TGTGCCAGCAGTTATCATTTGAACACTGAAGCTTTCTTT
.,TRBJ2-3,.,TRBV20-1,CSARDLQGRGDTQYF,TGCAGTGCTAGAGATTTACAAGGGCGCGGGGATACGCAGTATTTT
.,TRBJ2-5,many,TRBV28,CASTGPSRKTQYF,TGTGCCAGCACAGGCCCCTCCCGTAAGACCCAGTACTTC
.,TRBJ2-3,few,TRBV7-8,CASSFTGISTDTQYF,TGTGCCAGCAGCTTTACGGGAATTAGCACAGATACGCAGTATTTT
TRBD2,TRBJ2-7,few,TRBV27,CASSLGGRYYEQYF,TGTGCCAGCAGCTTGGGGGGGAGGTACTACGAGCAGTACTTC
.,TRBJ1-6,many,TRBV7-2,CASRQQALGDSPLHF,TGTGCCAGCAGACAACAGGCGTTGGGCGATTCACCCCTCCACTTT
.,TRBJ1-2,many,TRBV27,CASSHLRGLDGYTF,TGTGCCAGCAGTCATTTACGGGGATTAGATGGCTACACCTTC
.,TRBJ2-2,many,TRBV2,CASNLQGAVTGELFF,TGTGCCAGCAATTTACAGGGCGCGGTCACCGGGGAGCTGTTTTTT
.,TRBJ2-3,.,TRBV5-5,CASGKTSGGPDTQYF,TGTGCCAGCGGAAAGACTAGTGGGGGCCCAGATACGCAGTATTTT
TRBD2,TRBJ2-1,few,TRBV10-3,CAISDPTSGTIYNEQFF,TGTGCCATCAGTGATCCGACTAGCGGGACAATCTACAATGAGCAGTTCTTC
.,TRBJ1-2,few,TRBV20-1,CSARGRLGNYGYTF,TGCAGTGCTAGGGGCAGACTTGGGAACTATGGCTACACCTTC
.,TRBJ1-2,many,TRBV2,CASSEGQGDFYGYTF,TGTGCCAGCAGTGAAGGCCAGGGAGATTTCTATGGCTACACCTTC
TRBD2,TRBJ2-7,many,TRBV7-2,CASSPSSGRNYEQYF,TGTGCCAGCAGCCCATCTAGCGGGAGAAACTACGAGCAGTACTTC
TRBD2,TRBJ2-5,many,TRBV12-3/TRBV12-4,CASSRTGGGRGETQYF,TGTGCCAGCAGTCGCACCGGCGGGGGGCGAGGAGAGACCCAGTACTTC
TRBD2,TRBJ2-2,few,TRBV24-1,CATSGVGGGELFF,TGTGCCACCAGCGGGGTCGGGGGGGGAGAGCTGTTTTTT
.,TRBJ2-1,few,TRBV6-5,CASSAWTNYEQFF,TGTGCCAGCAGCGCGTGGACTAACTATGAGCAGTTCTTC
.,TRBJ2-7,many,TRBV6-1,CASSDPVLHYEQYF,TGTGCCAGCAGTGACCCAGTTCTTCACTACGAGCAGTACTTC
TRBD2,TRBJ2-1,many,TRBV19,CASSTGVWREGDKWNEQFF,TGTGCCAGTAGTACGGGGGTCTGGCGGGAGGGGGATAAGTGGAATGAGCAGTTCTTC
.,TRBJ1-5,many,TRBV28,CASRRDFSNQPQHF,TGTGCCAGCAGACGGGACTTTAGCAATCAGCCCCAGCATTTT
TRBD2,TRBJ2-7,many,TRBV7-2,CASSLVSASGSPYEQYF,TGTGCCAGCAGCTTAGTCTCCGCTAGCGGGAGTCCCTACGAGCAGTACTTC
.,TRBJ2-2,few,TRBV12-3/TRBV12-4,CASTIPPNTGELFF,TGTGCCAGCACGATCCCCCCGAACACCGGGGAGCTGTTTTTT
.,TRBJ2-2,many,TRBV11-3,CASSRGGGNTGELFF,TGTGCCAGCAGCCGGGGCGGTGGGAACACCGGGGAGCTGTTTTTT
.,TRBJ1-2,many,TRBV28,CASSLKGIYGYTF,TGTGCCAGCAGTTTAAAGGGTATCTATGGCTACACCTTC
.,TRBJ2-3,many,TRBV27,CASSPLGVSTDTQYF,TGTGCCAGCAGCCCCTTGGGGGTGAGCACAGATACGCAGTATTTT
TRBD1,TRBJ2-5,many,TRBV12-3/TRBV12-4,CASSLDRGRETQYF,TGTGCCAGCAGTTTAGACAGGGGAAGGGAGACCCAGTACTTC
TRBD2,TRBJ2-7,.,TRBV6-2/TRBV6-3,CASSRPPSEGLAGHSYEQYF,TGTGCCAGCAGCCGACCCCCATCAGAGGGACTAGCGGGCCACTCCTACGAGCAGTACTTC
.,TRBJ2-1,.,TRBV6-2/TRBV6-3,CASSLATHNEQFF,TGTGCCAGCAGTTTGGCGACCCACAATGAGCAGTTCTTC
TRBD1,TRBJ2-3,many,TRBV27,CASQQGVADTQYF,TGTGCCAGCCAACAGGGGGTTGCAGATACGCAGTATTTT
TRBD2,TRBJ2-5,many,TRBV20-1,CSARDAGEGTQYF,TGCAGTGCTAGAGACGCGGGGGAGGGGACCCAGTACTTC